The T cell receptor (beta chain) described here comes from a study of T cells after yellow fever vaccination. Germline CDR1 and CDR2: LGHNA and YSLEER. The CDR3 spans 17 residues. V was trimmed by 0 bases and J by 3 bases, leaving 15 bases between them. Ten or more counts support this clonotype. Its matching antigen is unknown. Study outcomes and limitations: Subsequent booster samples again held most clones from primary vaccination (less than 98% CD4, over 80% CD8).

TCRdb ran MiXCR on the 5' RACE reads and lists one entry per CDR3 protein. The sample includes a few hundred thousand distinct CDR3 sequences, around 16% seen only once; the top ten take 15% to 20%. Sequenced here: PBMCs, sampled 5 days after the first yellow fever vaccination. The origin of this receptor is a man aged 18 to 30 who received the YFV17D yellow fever vaccine. The genes are TRBV4-3 and TRBJ2-1; D may correspond to TRBD1 or TRBD2 (5 bases each). The chain's CDR3 is CASSQDFPGRNYNEQFF. Written as DNA, the CDR3 is TGCGCCAGCAGCCAAGACTTCCCGGGACGTAACTACAATGAGCAGTTCTTC.